This TCR beta chain was captured in a study of shared clonotypes between healthy human individuals. Study outcomes and limitations: Measured sharing among donors was expected to vary with sequencing depth.

The method was immunoSEQ multiplex PCR; TCRdb's version includes in-frame clones alone and lacks a portion of them. Of about 2 million clones listed, roughly 96% are singletons. The CDR3 length is 15 residues. Germline V gives CDR1 SEHNR, CDR2 FQNEAQ (reference sequence). V was cut by 3 bases and J by 2 bases, with 8 bases left in between. To note about this clone: What it binds is unknown.

This chain links TRBV7-9 with TRBJ1-6; D not certain. The origin of this receptor is a man aged 18 to 30 in good health. The sequencing input was naive CD4+ T cells sorted from blood. As for subset: CD45RA+ positively selected. DNA of the CDR3: TGTGCCAGCAGCTTTGGCCTAGCCTATAATTCACCCCTCCACTTT. This sequence encodes CASSFGLAYNSPLHF.